A selection of T cell receptor beta chains follows, all from one sample in a study of long-term antiretroviral therapy in people with HIV. Generated by immunoSEQ multiplex PCR, the TCRdb table keeps only in-frame clones and is missing some. The sample contains 24,000 or so clones, 85% of which appear only once. The sample consisted of unsorted PBMCs, taken 2.3 years after starting antiretroviral therapy. These receptors originate from a man aged 40-55 years with HIV. Each CDR3 is given with its conserved first and last residue. The order of the fields is V gene, J gene, D gene, clone size, CDR3 protein, CDR3 DNA. D genes are given only for firm matches. Some rows have no size entry. The others give once, few or many, or a class for an expanded clone.

v_gene: TRBV11-1
j_gene: TRBJ2-2
d_gene: .
abundance: .
CDR3aa: CASSPVGPGELFF
CDR3nt: TGTGCCAGCAGCCCAGTAGGCCCCGGGGAGCTGTTTTTT

v_gene: TRBV25-1
j_gene: TRBJ1-2
d_gene: .
abundance: .
CDR3aa: CASTDPDKHGYTF
CDR3nt: TGTGCCAGCACCGACCCAGACAAACACGGCTACACCTTC

v_gene: TRBV10-3
j_gene: TRBJ2-2
d_gene: TRBD1
abundance: .
CDR3aa: CATRDSNTGELFF
CDR3nt: TGTGCCACCCGGGACAGCAACACCGGGGAGCTGTTTTTT

v_gene: TRBV7-6
j_gene: TRBJ2-1
d_gene: .
abundance: .
CDR3aa: CASSLDPGSSSYNEQFF
CDR3nt: TGTGCCAGCAGCTTAGACCCCGGATCAAGCTCCTACAATGAGCAGTTCTTC

v_gene: TRBV29-1
j_gene: TRBJ1-2
d_gene: .
abundance: .
CDR3aa: CSVEMASLYGYTF
CDR3nt: TGCAGCGTTGAAATGGCCAGCCTCTATGGCTACACCTTC

v_gene: TRBV2
j_gene: TRBJ2-2
d_gene: .
abundance: .
CDR3aa: CASSGRAGLGTGELFF
CDR3nt: TGTGCCAGCAGTGGACGGGCGGGGTTGGGCACCGGGGAGCTGTTTTTT

v_gene: TRBV27
j_gene: TRBJ1-2
d_gene: TRBD1
abundance: .
CDR3aa: CASSPRDRDPLYGYTF
CDR3nt: TGTGCCAGCAGTCCCCGGGACAGGGACCCCCTTTATGGCTACACCTTC

v_gene: TRBV29-1
j_gene: TRBJ2-4
d_gene: .
abundance: .
CDR3aa: CSVLTALAKNIQYF
CDR3nt: TGCAGCGTATTAACAGCATTAGCCAAAAACATTCAGTACTTC

v_gene: TRBV6-1
j_gene: TRBJ2-2
d_gene: TRBD1
abundance: .
CDR3aa: CASRTGGVYTGELFF
CDR3nt: TGTGCCAGCAGGACAGGGGGCGTTTACACCGGGGAGCTGTTTTTT

v_gene: TRBV10-3
j_gene: TRBJ2-3
d_gene: TRBD2
abundance: .
CDR3aa: CAISGFLAGASGTQYF
CDR3nt: TGTGCCATCAGTGGGTTTCTAGCGGGAGCGTCGGGTACGCAGTATTTT

v_gene: TRBV15
j_gene: TRBJ2-1
d_gene: TRBD2
abundance: once
CDR3aa: CATSSPGLAGAGNEQFF
CDR3nt: TGTGCCACCAGCTCCCCGGGACTAGCGGGAGCGGGCAATGAGCAGTTCTTC

v_gene: TRBV30
j_gene: TRBJ2-7
d_gene: .
abundance: few
CDR3aa: CAWSMTGPYEQYF
CDR3nt: TGTGCCTGGAGTATGACAGGTCCCTACGAGCAGTACTTC

v_gene: TRBV5-6
j_gene: TRBJ2-7
d_gene: .
abundance: .
CDR3aa: CASSLDGGAYEQYF
CDR3nt: TGTGCCAGCAGCTTGGATGGGGGCGCGTACGAGCAGTACTTC

v_gene: TRBV18
j_gene: TRBJ1-5
d_gene: .
abundance: .
CDR3aa: CASSRTRSNQPQHF
CDR3nt: TGTGCCAGCTCAAGGACACGTAGCAATCAGCCCCAGCATTTT

v_gene: TRBV5-5
j_gene: TRBJ2-1
d_gene: TRBD1
abundance: .
CDR3aa: CASSLYRDRPHNEQFF
CDR3nt: TGTGCCAGCAGCTTGTACCGGGACAGACCTCACAATGAGCAGTTCTTC